This T cell receptor (beta chain) was captured by sequencing in a study of cytomegalovirus exposure and HLA in healthy donors (dated by TCRdb to the late 2010s). Background on the whole study: An earlier analysis of several hundred of the donors reported 276 Gb of sequence data and 95 million to 140 million unique TCR beta sequences obtained from about 200 million T cells. An early release covering roughly 640 HLA-typed donors comprised roughly 300 gigabases of sequencing data and 85 million or so unique TCR sequences. The genetic ancestry cluster associated with self-reported Caucasian donors included over 80% of the approximately 400 genotyped donors. The study was designed to test whether signatures of past pathogen exposure could be identified by cataloging public T cell receptors. The study used immunosequencing to profile the T cell repertoires of several hundred subjects and linked those repertoires to cytomegalovirus serostatus. A separate validation cohort of more than 100 different subjects was used in addition to the 666-subject first cohort. High-throughput TCR immunosequencing, statistical association of individual TCRs with disease status, and machine learning were combined to predict cytomegalovirus infection status. A later analysis re-examined previously published TCR beta repertoires from just over 650 donors and added high-resolution HLA genotyping to investigate patterns of TCR occurrence. Rather than drawing on any new phenotypic data, the later analysis identified candidate immune exposures from TCR beta sequences and the way those sequences occurred across donors. An earlier analysis of several hundred of the donors used high-throughput TCR beta sequencing to judge whether each TCR beta V gene segment behaved as functional or pseudogenic. Donor age, sex, ethnicity and CMV serostatus were collected together with the repertoire data. Genome-wide SNP genotypes for about three fifths of the roughly 670 donors were used in a later genetic analysis, which treated that subset as a discovery cohort. All discovery cohort repertoires had been generated using a single sequencing platform. HLA typing included class I and class II loci at four-digit resolution. The number of typed donors differed by locus: about 620-640 for A, B, C, DRB1 and DQB1; 522 for DQA1; around 580 for DPA1; and some 450 for DPB1. Five DR-DQ haplotypes were treated as single units for association and clustering because of strong linkage in the cohort. On average, roughly 200,000 unique TCR beta nucleotide sequences were sequenced per donor among a few hundred genotyped donors of the cohort, with roughly 19% of those sequences being non-productive. Overall study outcomes, separate from this receptor: A later genetic analysis associated a missense DCLRE1C variant with V-gene and J-gene trimming of TCR beta chains, and an independent cohort replicated the association. A later analysis associated some 17,000 TCR beta sequences with specific HLA alleles at a false discovery rate of 0.05. According to the authors, the approach could potentially be generalized to other disease states and immunological phenotypes. In a later analysis, HLA-associated TCR beta chains were found to be more clonally expanded and to have lower generation probabilities than equally common non-associated chains. Linkage disequilibrium might explain the correlated functional status among segregating V segments, but an unknown experimental factor could not be excluded. Over 15 rarely observed V segments, including chromosome 9 orphons, were excluded from the earlier analysis of several hundred of the donors because counts were too low. A later analysis found that most CMV-associated TCR beta chains appeared HLA-restricted, with HLA associations seemingly driven largely by CMV exposure. A cluster of highly shared sequence variants was judged likely to be a technical artifact of the sequencing pipeline. The classifier was reported to diagnose cytomegalovirus status with high specificity and sensitivity in both the original and validation cohorts. While some public TCRs were present in many individuals, most TCR sequences turned up only very rarely across donors. Compared with the roughly 670-donor mean, donors in an Asian-associated ancestry cluster had fewer N-insertions in productive TCRs, according to a later genetic analysis. A further reported finding was that TCR beta sequences accurately predicted the HLA-A and HLA-B alleles for most subjects in the first cohort. The only immune exposure information available for the cohort was CMV serostatus. A few of the identified cytomegalovirus-associated TCR beta chains were confirmed in vitro to be specific for cytomegalovirus antigens. When HLA alleles, especially DR and DQ, strongly co-occurred, attributing TCR associations to individual alleles was difficult. In a later analysis, the rate of TCR association differed among HLA loci, with DRB1 alleles having the most associated TCRs and HLA-C alleles having the fewest. Roughly uniform sequencing depth across donors was assumed in presence/absence analyses, although this assumption may not hold. In a later analysis, several top co-occurrence clusters were reported to appear linked to parvovirus B19, influenza, CMV and Epstein-Barr virus. Because the 87-base-pair reads could not distinguish some IMGT-functional V segments, including TRBV6-2 and TRBV6-3, those segments were excluded. In this cohort, only TCR beta chains were sequenced, and detectable features were limited by the absence of alpha or paired-chain data. Because some donors lacked HLA typing at each locus, the association tests relied only on the typed subset. In the study, roughly 160 TCR beta chains were listed as associated with cytomegalovirus. In an earlier analysis of some 640 of the donors, most TCR beta V segments were observed in productive rearrangements about 90% or about 30% of the time, broadly matching IMGT annotations.

The CDR3 numbers 18 residues from cysteine through phenylalanine. Just the 54-base CDR3 DNA is kept, in frame starting at base 1. Sequences LGHNA (CDR1) and YNFKEQ (CDR2) are obtained from the germline V gene. The trim is 4 bases for V and 0 bases for J, with a gap of 20 bases between the germline ends. The library relied on the immunoSEQ multiplex PCR assay. A mixture of 60 forward primers for TCR Vbeta segments and 13 reverse primers for TCR Jbeta segments was used in the multiplex PCR. The CDR3 region of rearranged TCR beta genes was amplified from genomic DNA by a multiplex PCR assay. Amplified TCR beta libraries were sequenced as 87-base-pair reads on the Illumina HiSeq System. The source study handled its data this way. Across the 666 repertoires, a later analysis counted tens of millions of unique TCR beta chains, around 10 million of which were shared by at least two donors. Raw reads were error-corrected and collapsed into unique sequences with a nearest-neighbor algorithm that merged closely related sequences to remove PCR and sequencing errors. CDR3 sequences were aligned to IMGT reference sequences to assign V, D and J gene segments. For a sequence to be retained, a match of at least six nucleotides was required to both a V gene segment and a J gene segment. Rearrangements were called productive when the CDR3 lacked stop codons and stayed in frame with V and J; all others were non-productive. Following IMGT convention, CDR3 was defined as the stretch from the second conserved V-encoded cysteine to the conserved J-encoded phenylalanine. The earlier analysis of 587 of the donors excluded sequences that lacked an unambiguous match to a single V gene segment. In an earlier analysis of some 590 of the donors, a V segment was called functional when productive rearrangements were above 56.7%, and segregating when the standard deviation between donors exceeded 5%. To diagnose cytomegalovirus status from the catalog of TCR beta chain sequences, a statistical classification framework was built. V and J gene assignment, in a later analysis, came from comparing TCR nucleotide sequences with IMGT/GENE-DB human TR gene sequences. The TCRdist pipeline was used in a later analysis to assign CDR3 sequences and most-parsimonious VDJ recombination scenarios. In a later analysis, each TCR beta chain was defined by its CDR3 amino acid sequence together with its V-gene family, and reads lacking a unique V-gene family were excluded. A later analysis removed over 500 highly shared, low-generation-probability nucleotide sequences to deal with suspected cross-contamination and a sequencing artifact. A later analysis calculated a clonal expansion index for each public chain from normalized within-repertoire ranks of inferred template counts. In a later analysis, generation probabilities were computed using a VDJ recombination model fitted to out-of-frame rearrangements, and the results were checked against IGoR. A later analysis scored TCR-TCR, TCR-HLA and TCR-CMV co-occurrence with hypergeometric tests, applying a repertoire-size bias correction to TCR pairs. In a later analysis, false discovery rates were estimated by permuting HLA or CMV assignments 20 times. In a later analysis, co-occurring TCRs were grouped using DBSCAN, with TCRdist sequence similarity added in when clustering inside HLA-allele-positive subsets. Repertoires with fewer than 30,000 or more than 120,000 public chains were left out of co-occurrence clustering, as were about five repertoires with anomalous nucleotide sharing. TCRdb mirrors the immuneACCESS table, restricted to in-frame sequences. Some clones are absent from its copies; in checked studies, under half trace to an unresolved V gene, and the reason for the others is unknown. V and J calls and clone size are copied from that table; D and trimming were computed from the DNA. The sample table records under 200,000 clones; roughly 80% of these occur just once. 0.77% of the sample lies in the top ten.

Regarding this clone: The clone's antigen remains unknown. Qualities for individual bases were not recorded, and no much larger clone is one base off.

The cohort comprised 710 or so healthy bone marrow donors. All cohort members were sampled while nominally healthy, although unrecorded immune exposures were likely present. The donor was CMV seronegative and belonged to the group of 352 seronegative cohort members. Every donor gave a peripheral blood sample, and the peripheral blood mononuclear cells from that sample were used for TCR beta sequencing. The Qiagen DNeasy Blood Extraction Kit was used to extract genomic DNA from the blood cell samples. Sequencing input: PBMCs. The chain joins TRBV4-2 to TRBJ2-3; the D segment could be TRBD2, given 7 matching bases. The clonotype comes from a woman aged 18-29 years in good health and CMV-seronegative. Read as DNA, the sequence is TGTGCCAGCAGCCTAGAAGGGGGTCTAGCGGCTAGCACAGATACGCAGTATTTT. Protein translation: CASSLEGGLAASTDTQYF.